The following is a T cell receptor beta chain sequence with its context. The antigen is undetermined. The data were produced by immunoSEQ multiplex PCR, yet TCRdb's version contains in-frame clones alone and is incomplete. The sample contains 260,000 or so clones, 80% to 95% of which appear only once. This specimen comes from a study of cytomegalovirus exposure and HLA in healthy donors. Overall study: The use of the same platform for the 90 to 150 validation repertoires and the roughly 730 first-cohort repertoires was reported by a later analysis.

CDR1 and CDR2 from the germline V gene are MNHNS and SASEGT. With 2 bases removed from V and 2 bases from J, the gap between germline ends came to 10 bases. The CDR3 loop spans 14 amino acids. Study findings and constraints: While the bulk of TCR sequences proved rare, some public TCRs turned up in many donors. There were 150 to 200 TCR beta chains listed as cytomegalovirus-associated. The TCR clusters that emerged in the first cohort tended, a later analysis found, to co-occur in the 110 or so validation repertoires.

The source material was PBMCs. The sequence was collected from a woman in her thirties in good health and CMV-seronegative. The chain uses TRBV6-1 and TRBJ2-7; perhaps D is TRBD1 or TRBD2 (5 bases each). The CDR3 DNA is TGTGCCAGCAGTGAATGGGACGGAGCCTACGAGCAGTACTTC. Its translation: CASSEWDGAYEQYF.